Following are 5 T cell receptor beta chains from one sample sequenced in a study of spatial heterogeneity in lung cancer. Time point noted: sample taken at primary tumor resection. TCRdb re-called the 5' RACE reads with MiXCR, one entry per CDR3 protein. The table has roughly 39,000 distinct CDR3 sequences, approximately 7% seen once. The sequenced sample was PBMCs, obtained at surgery. These TCRs come from a female donor with early-stage non-small cell lung cancer.

This clonotype was seen repeatedly, ten times or more. This chain joins TRBV10-3 and TRBJ1-1; D is ambiguous. Germline V lookup: CDR1 ENHRY, CDR2 SYGVKD. This CDR3 has 12 residues. Deletions cut 3 bases from V and 7 bases from J, with 9 bases between. In nucleotides, the CDR3 is TGTGCCATCAGTGACTGGAGCCATGAAGCTTTCTTT. Translating gives CAISDWSHEAFF.

This clonotype was observed a few times. This chain connects TRBV9 to TRBJ1-1; no clear D gene. This CDR3 has 14 amino acids. V was shortened by 1 base and J by 5 bases, with 12 bases between the two germline ends. CDR1 and CDR2 (germline): SGDLS, YYNGEE. The DNA for the CDR3 is TGTGCCAGCAGCGTAAGCCAGGAAGCGACTGAAGCTTTCTTT. Its translation: CASSVSQEATEAFF.

This clonotype appeared many times. The J gene is TRBJ1-1, the V gene TRBV29-1; TRBD1 might be the D (5 bases). From germline, CDR1 is SQVTM and CDR2 ANQGSEA. The CDR3 runs to 11 residues. Between the trimmed V and J ends, which lost 5 bases and 11 bases, there was a span of 15 bases. CDR3 coding DNA: TGCAGCGTTAACTTCCAGGGTAGGGCTTTCTTT. Translation: CSVNFQGRAFF.

This clonotype was counted many times. V is TRBV5-1 and J is TRBJ2-2; D is possibly TRBD1 (6 bases). Trimming stripped 0 bases from V and 1 base from J, with 10 bases between. The CDR3 is 16 amino acids. Germline V lookup: CDR1 SGHRS, CDR2 YFSETQ. The CDR3 region has the DNA TGCGCCAGCAGCTTGGCCGGGACAATGAACACCGGGGAGCTGTTTTTT. Amino acid sequence: CASSLAGTMNTGELFF.

This clonotype was seen ten or more times. The rearrangement links TRBV5-1 to TRBJ2-1; TRBD2 aligns across 12 bases. This CDR3 is built from 19 residues. Germline lookup yields CDR1 SGHRS and CDR2 YFSETQ. V shed 2 bases and J 0 bases; nucleotides not matched to a gene: 9. This CDR3 is CASSFSTSGGSPSYNEQFF. The CDR3 coding sequence is TGCGCCAGCAGCTTCTCGACTAGCGGGGGTTCCCCCTCCTACAATGAGCAGTTCTTC.